One sample yielded the 21 T cell receptor beta chains listed below, sequenced in a study of T-cell reconstitution after alpha-beta-depleted transplantation in children. Construction of the TCRbeta library involved unique molecular identifiers. Via MiXCR, TCRdb re-called the PCR reads, giving one row per CDR3 protein. Of around 440,000 distinct CDR3 sequences detected, about 10% appear once; the ten largest clones hold about 2.1%. Material: PBMCs, obtained before TCRalphabeta/CD19-depleted stem cell transplant. The receptors were sampled from a child aged 2-15 years with inherited bone marrow failure, due to receive a stem cell transplant.

The chain uses TRBV15 and TRBJ1-4; no firm D call. The CDR3 consists of 16 residues. Germline CDR1 and CDR2: LNHNV and YYDKDF (reference sequence). The V end was cut by 1 base, the J end by 2 bases, with 11 bases between. The CDR3, as DNA: TGTGCCACCAGCAGAGGCGGCAGGTCGACTAATGAAAAACTGTTTTTT. It codes for CATSRGGRSTNEKLFF. The full variable domain, rest sourced from reference TRBV15 and TRBJ1-4, is DAMVIQNPRYQVTQFGKPVTLSCSQTLNHNVMYWYQQKSSQAPKLLFHYYDKDFNNEADTPDNFQSRRPNTSFCFLDIRSPGLGDTAMYLCATSRGGRSTNEKLFFGSGTQLSVL.

There are many counts of this clonotype. The J gene is TRBJ2-3, the V gene TRBV20-1; the D is unclear. Between the trimmed V and J ends, which lost 0 bases and 2 bases, there was a span of 12 bases. This CDR3 region has 15 residues. From germline, CDR1 is DFQATT and CDR2 SNEGSKA (reference sequence). This CDR3 is CSARDLAAYTDTQYF. The DNA of the CDR3 is TGCAGTGCTAGAGATCTTGCAGCCTACACAGATACGCAGTATTTT.

This clonotype was counted at least ten times. The chain combines TRBV6-2 or TRBV6-3 with TRBJ2-4; D tentatively reads TRBD1 or TRBD2 (5 bases each). CDR3 length equals 14 residues. CDR1 and CDR2 from the germline V gene are MNHEY and SVGEGT. Trimming removed 8 bases from V and 4 bases from J, with 15 bases in between. CDR3 DNA: TGTGCCAGCGGACGGGAATGGGGGAAAAACATTCAGTACTTC. This codes for CASGREWGKNIQYF.

This clonotype has just one count. This may be a read error: a much more frequent sequence differs by one nucleotide. The chain couples TRBV20-1 to TRBJ2-7; TRBD1 might be the D (5 bases). V was pared by 0 bases and J by 5 bases, with 8 bases between. The germline gives CDR1 DFQATT, CDR2 SNEGSKA (reference sequence). This CDR3 has 12 amino acids. This CDR3 reads CSAREKGHEQYF. DNA of the CDR3: TGCAGTGCTAGAGAAAAGGGGCACGAGCAGTACTTC.

Points on this clonotype: Given a much more abundant clone one base away, this may be a read error. The chain employs TRBV15 and TRBJ1-5, with D perhaps matching TRBD1 (6 bases). CDR1 and CDR2 (germline): LNHNV, YYDKDF (reference sequence). The CDR3 consists of 15 residues. The CDR3 reads CANSREPGGDQPQHF. Here the CDR3 DNA reads TGTGCCAACAGCAGAGAGCCGGGGGGCGATCAGCCCCAGCATTTT.

There are a few counts of this clonotype. This rearrangement joins TRBV20-1 to TRBJ1-1; D call uncertain. This CDR3 has 13 residues. Trimming took 2 bases from V and 1 from J, leaving 8 bases between them. Germline CDR1 and CDR2: DFQATT and SNEGSKA (reference sequence). CDR3 in DNA: TGCAGTGCTAGACAACCAGGGAACACTGAAGCTTTCTTT. Residues: CSARQPGNTEAFF.

The chain employs TRBV7-2 and TRBJ1-1; D not resolved. The V gene lost 5 bases and the J gene lost 7 bases, with 14 bases spanning the gap. The germline V gene encodes CDR1 SGHTA and CDR2 FQGNSA. This CDR3 contains 13 residues. The CDR3 spells CASSPGGRLEAFF. Written as DNA, the CDR3 is TGTGCCAGCAGCCCTGGCGGACGACTTGAAGCTTTCTTT.

A remark on this clonotype: Given a much more abundant clone one base away, this may be a read error. The rearrangement links TRBV27 to TRBJ2-3, with 7 bases that match TRBD2. Germline V gene data show CDR1 as MNHEY and CDR2 as SMNVEV (reference sequence). The CDR3 has 16 residues. Trimming cost V 5 bases and J 2 bases; bases outside gene matches: 10. DNA of the CDR3: TGTGCCAGCAGTCCAAAGCGGGATAGGAACACAGATACGCAGTATTTT. Translating it yields CASSPKRDRNTDTQYF.

Many counts were recorded for this clonotype. One end of the junction is discordant with germline, which a read error may explain. The chain combines TRBV29-1 with TRBJ2-1; 10 bases match TRBD1. CDR3 length equals 11 residues. CDR1 and CDR2 from the germline V gene are SQVTM and ANQGSEA. The CDR3 is CSVEDRDRGLF. DNA for the CDR3: TGCAGCGTTGAAGACCGGGACAGGGGACTTTTC.

This chain links TRBV20-1 with TRBJ2-2; perhaps TRBD1 as D (5 bases). The V and J ends lost 5 bases and 6 bases respectively, with 19 bases between them. The germline gives CDR1 DFQATT, CDR2 SNEGSKA (reference sequence). The CDR3 is made up of 15 amino acids. CDR3 DNA sequence: TGCAGTGCTGGTGGGGCCCGATATTTAGCCGGGGAGCTGTTTTTT. Amino acid sequence: CSAGGARYLAGELFF.

This clonotype appeared many times. The chain recombines TRBV5-1 with TRBJ1-1; 8 nucleotides match TRBD1. Germline lookup yields CDR1 SGHRS and CDR2 YFSETQ. The trim removed 7 bases at V and 6 bases at J, leaving 11 bases unmatched. The CDR3 totals 14 residues. The CDR3 region has the DNA TGCGCCAGCGCCCCCGGACAGGGTGGCGCTGAAGCTTTCTTT. It is translated as CASAPGQGGAEAFF.

The rearrangement joins TRBV30 to TRBJ2-7; 9 bases align to TRBD2. The CDR3 length is 14 residues. With 0 bases clipped from V and 6 bases from J, the junction kept 6 bases outside the gene matches. Germline V gene sequence: CDR1 GTSNPN, CDR2 SVGIG (reference sequence). The chain's CDR3 is CAWSVGLAGSEQYF. The DNA for the CDR3 is TGTGCCTGGAGTGTAGGTCTAGCGGGGTCCGAGCAGTACTTC.

This clonotype was detected only a few times. V is TRBV19 and J is TRBJ2-2; the D call may be TRBD1 or TRBD2 (6 bases each). V was pared by 6 bases and J by 4 bases, with 15 bases between. This CDR3 comprises 15 residues. Per the germline V gene, CDR1 is LNHDA and CDR2 is SQIVND (reference sequence). For the CDR3, the DNA is TGTGCCAGTAGGAGAGGGGGGCGGACCACCGGGGAGCTGTTTTTT. Protein product: CASRRGGRTTGELFF.

This clonotype appeared many times. This chain connects TRBV9 to TRBJ2-7, with D possibly TRBD1 on 5 matching bases. The CDR3 covers 14 residues. Looked up from germline, CDR1 is SGDLS and CDR2 is YYNGEE. Trimming shortened V by 3 bases and J by 3 bases, and 13 bases separated the two germline ends. The CDR3 sequence: CASSAGNLIYEQYF. The CDR3 nucleotides read TGTGCCAGCAGCGCAGGGAACCTTATCTACGAGCAGTACTTC.

This sequence joins TRBV6-2 or TRBV6-3 and TRBJ2-7; D remains ambiguous. Germline loops: CDR1 MNHEY, CDR2 SVGEGT. Trimming shortened V by 6 bases and J by 0 bases, and 12 bases separated the two germline ends. The CDR3 extends over 14 amino acids. This CDR3 is CASSRLASSYEQYF. Here the CDR3 DNA reads TGTGCCAGCAGCCGCTTAGCCTCCTCCTACGAGCAGTACTTC.

This clonotype has at least ten counts. V is TRBV4-3 and J is TRBJ2-3; a weak D match, TRBD2 (6 bases). The V end lost 0 bases, the J end lost 2 bases, and 18 bases lay between the germline ends. The length of the CDR3 is 18 residues. Germline V gives CDR1 LGHNA, CDR2 YSLEER. The CDR3 loop is CASSQEVAGRSITDTQYF. CDR3 DNA sequence: TGCGCCAGCAGCCAAGAGGTGGCAGGGAGGTCCATCACAGATACGCAGTATTTT.

There are many counts of this clonotype. The V and J genes are TRBV4-3 and TRBJ1-4; TRBD1 aligns across 9 bases. Germline V gene sequence: CDR1 LGHNA, CDR2 YSLEER. After removal of 3 bases from V and 6 bases from J, the junction contained 8 bases not matched to a gene. The CDR3 is 16 amino acids. The DNA of the CDR3 is TGCGCCAGCAGCCAGCGTTTGGACAGGGGAGATGAAAAACTGTTTTTT. Translated: CASSQRLDRGDEKLFF.

This clonotype was recorded many times. The J gene is TRBJ2-7, the V gene TRBV20-1; D unresolved. V shed 5 bases and J shed 2 bases, with 16 bases lying between them. The CDR3 is made up of 14 amino acids. The germline V gene encodes CDR1 DFQATT and CDR2 SNEGSKA (reference sequence). CDR3 in amino acids: CSASRLTPTYEQYF. In DNA, the CDR3 is TGCAGTGCTTCAAGACTTACGCCCACCTACGAGCAGTACTTC.

This clonotype was detected ten times or more. This CDR3 reads CASSVLADQETQYF. CDR3 nucleotides: TGTGCCAGCAGCGTACTAGCGGACCAAGAGACCCAGTACTTC. This chain uses TRBV12-3 or TRBV12-4 with TRBJ2-5; the match to TRBD2 covers 8 bases. This CDR3 contains 14 residues. After removal of 6 bases from V and 0 bases from J, the junction contained 3 bases not matched to a gene.

The table lists this clonotype with a few counts. The chain recombines TRBV5-1 with TRBJ2-7; D might be TRBD2 (5 bases). In germline, CDR1 is SGHRS, CDR2 YFSETQ. The CDR3 spans 17 residues. V dropped 4 bases and J dropped 2 bases, with 22 bases sitting between them. DNA of the CDR3: TGCGCCAGCAGCCCCTACGGGATTGGACGGAACCCCTACGAGCAGTACTTC. It codes for CASSPYGIGRNPYEQYF.

This clonotype has a count of ten or more. This chain joins TRBV6-2 or TRBV6-3 and TRBJ1-2, with TRBD1 as a possible D gene (5 bases). V was trimmed by 1 base and J by 11 bases, leaving 14 bases between them. The CDR3 has 13 amino acids. From germline, CDR1 is MNHEY and CDR2 SVGEGT. In DNA form, the CDR3 reads TGTGCCAGCAGTTACTACGGGACGGCTCTGTACACCTTC. Encoded protein: CASSYYGTALYTF.